This entry concerns a single T cell receptor beta chain. Its target is not known. The researchers produced TCR beta cDNA from 400 to 650 ng total RNA with a constant-region primer. Libraries for TCR beta were built through three nested multiplex PCR rounds, which together made up a slightly modified ARM-PCR procedure. The opening two PCR rounds, around 9 cycles each, paired TRBV1-TRBV30 forward primers with a C-beta reverse primer. MiXCR was run by TCRdb on the multiplex PCR reads, yielding one entry per CDR3 protein. This sample yields approximately 330,000 distinct CDR3 sequences, of which approximately 64% are seen a single time; about 6.5% belongs to the top ten. The sample is drawn from a study of tumor-infiltrating lymphocytes in primary liver carcinoma. This CDR3 is 13 amino acids long. CDR1 is SQVTM, CDR2 ANQGSEA, per germline. V dropped 3 bases and J dropped 7 bases, with 13 bases sitting between them.

Study results and limitations: A significantly higher top-250-clone fraction was found in tumors than in blood (p = 0.039).

Germline DNA was also extracted, with blood RNA taken from unsorted whole blood. Collected before surgery were roughly 4.4 milliliters of peripheral blood. Sequences were obtained from peripheral blood. The sequence came from a man between 40 and 49 years old with primary liver carcinoma and hepatitis B virus infection. V is TRBV29-1 and J is TRBJ2-1, with D possibly being TRBD2 (6 bases). CDR3 coding DNA: TGCAGCGTTGAGGGACTCGGATTAAATGAGCAGTTCTTC. This sequence encodes CSVEGLGLNEQFF.